The 20 T cell receptor beta chains below were found in one sample sequenced in a study of shared clonotypes between healthy human individuals. Repertoires were generated with immunoSEQ multiplex PCR, while TCRdb's copy carries only in-frame clones and drops some. The sample lists roughly 2,000,000 clones, about 95% occurring once. CD45RO negativity and positive selection for CCR7 defined naive CD8 cells, a population that excluded terminally differentiated effector memory CD45RA+ cells. Source material: naive CD8+ T cells sorted from blood. These receptors were obtained from a man aged 18-30 years in good health.

This clone was found a few times. The gene calls are TRBV18 and TRBJ1-3; 7 positions match TRBD1. Trimming cost V 5 bases and J 15 bases; bases outside gene matches: 7. The CDR3 consists of 11 residues. The germline gives CDR1 KGHSH, CDR2 LQKENI. The DNA for the CDR3 is TGTGCCAGCTCATCTCAGGACAGGCGATATTTT. Its translation is CASSSQDRRYF.

The CDR3 loop reads CASSAGLGGFNEQFF. CDR3 DNA sequence: TGTGCCAGCAGCGCGGGACTAGGTGGGTTCAATGAGCAGTTCTTC. J is TRBJ2-1 and V is TRBV11-2; 8 bases agree with TRBD2. V dropped 5 bases and J dropped 6; count of bases not matched to a gene: 9. Germline CDR1 reads SGHAT; CDR2 reads FQNNGV. The CDR3 sequence is 15 residues long.

CDR3 DNA sequence: TGTGCCACCAGCAGAGAGGACAGGGCCAACGAGCAGTACTTC. Translated: CATSREDRANEQYF. This chain connects TRBV15 to TRBJ2-7, with 8 bases identical to TRBD1. After removal of 0 bases from V and 5 bases from J, the junction contained 3 bases not matched to a gene. This CDR3 contains 14 residues. Germline CDR1 LNHNV, CDR2 YYDKDF (reference sequence).

The V call is TRBV30, the J call TRBJ2-7; D may be TRBD1 or TRBD2 (5 bases each). CDR3 size: 17 residues. Trimming cost V 0 bases and J 2 bases, with 20 bases left between them. The germline V gene has CDR1 GTSNPN and CDR2 SVGIG (reference sequence). The CDR3 region is CAWSVLLGVGTTYEQYF. CDR3 in DNA: TGTGCCTGGAGTGTACTCCTCGGAGTAGGGACCACCTACGAGCAGTACTTC.

The chain joins TRBV5-4 to TRBJ1-5; D gene unclear. Between the trimmed V and J ends, which lost 0 bases and 7 bases, there was a span of 11 bases. CDR3 length equals 14 residues. Germline CDR1 SGHNT, CDR2 YYREEE (reference sequence). DNA of the CDR3: TGTGCCAGCAGCTTGGGCGGATCGGGGCAGCCCCAGCATTTT. Translated, it gives CASSLGGSGQPQHF.

A note on this clone: Other DNA sequences of this sample code for an identical CDR3. The V and J genes are TRBV4-3 and TRBJ1-5; D is unclear. This CDR3 has 15 amino acids. With 1 base removed from V and 0 bases from J, the gap between germline ends came to 7 bases. Germline lookup yields CDR1 LGHNA and CDR2 YSLEER. In DNA form, the CDR3 reads TGCGCCAGCAGCCAAGTCTGGGGTAGCAATCAGCCCCAGCATTTT. It is translated as CASSQVWGSNQPQHF.

The chain recombines TRBV2 with TRBJ1-4; 10 bases agree with TRBD1. Germline lookup yields CDR1 SNHLY and CDR2 FYNNEI. This CDR3 is built from 18 residues. V shed 8 bases and J 1 base; nucleotides not matched to a gene: 13. CDR3 sequence: CASQAGTGVVETNEKLFF. The CDR3 nucleotides read TGTGCCAGCCAAGCAGGGACAGGGGTCGTCGAAACTAATGAAAAACTGTTTTTT.

The chain uses TRBV27 and TRBJ2-1; D unclear. From germline, CDR1 is MNHEY and CDR2 SMNVEV (reference sequence). V dropped 2 bases and J dropped 6 bases, with 11 bases sitting between them. This CDR3 is 14 amino acids long. The CDR3 DNA follows: TGTGCCAGCAGTTTAAGGCAGGCAAGCAATGAGCAGTTCTTC. Its protein is CASSLRQASNEQFF.

In its sample, this clone was seen once. One end of the junction does not line up with germline, which may come from a read error. V and J are TRBV7-7 and TRBJ1-1, with D maybe TRBD1 (5 bases). This CDR3 has 13 amino acids. The germline V gene has CDR1 SSHAT and CDR2 FNYEAQ (reference sequence). Here the CDR3 reads CASSETVNTEAFF. CDR3 DNA sequence: TGTGCTAGCAGCGAGACAGTTAACACTGAAGCTTTCTTT.

The chain recombines TRBV7-9 with TRBJ2-7; D gene unclear. Trimming stripped 5 bases from V and 2 bases from J, with 13 bases between. Germline CDR1 SEHNR, CDR2 FQNEAQ (reference sequence). This CDR3 region has 14 residues. CDR3 bases: TGTGCCAGCAGCCGAATAGGGCAGCCCTACGAGCAGTACTTC. This codes for CASSRIGQPYEQYF. The full variable domain, its missing parts supplied by reference TRBV7-9 and TRBJ2-7, is DTGVSQNPRHKITKRGQNVTFRCDPISEHNRLYWYRQTLGQGPEFLTYFQNEAQLEKSRLLSDRFSAERPKGSFSTLEIQRTEQGDSAMYLCASSRIGQPYEQYFGPGTRLTVT.

The CDR3 DNA is TGTGCCATCTCCACGTCTCCATACACTGAAGCTTTCTTT. Translation: CAISTSPYTEAFF. V is TRBV27 and J is TRBJ1-1, with no clear D. V dropped 10 bases and J dropped 3 bases, with 15 bases sitting between them. The CDR3 is 13 amino acids. CDR1 is MNHEY and CDR2 is SMNVEV in the germline V gene (reference sequence).

On this clone: In the same sample, other DNA sequences code for this CDR3. This rearrangement joins TRBV28 to TRBJ2-3; TRBD2 matches at 10 bases. Germline assignment: CDR1 MDHEN and CDR2 SYDVKM. The CDR3 sequence is 14 residues long. The ends lost 6 bases at V and 4 bases at J; junction bases unmatched: 4. CDR3: CASSLSGGPDTQYF. In nucleotides, the CDR3 is TGTGCCAGCAGCCTTAGCGGGGGGCCAGATACGCAGTATTTT.

Details on this clone: This sample includes further DNA sequences coding for the same CDR3. V and J are TRBV7-9 and TRBJ2-5; no clear D. V lost 1 base, J lost 1 base, and 7 bases lay in between. Germline CDR1 SEHNR, CDR2 FQNEAQ (reference sequence). CDR3 length equals 14 residues. The CDR3 protein is CASSLEGTQETQYF. The CDR3 DNA reads as TGTGCCAGCAGCTTAGAGGGCACCCAAGAGACCCAGTACTTC.

This rearrangement joins TRBV9 to TRBJ2-7; TRBD1 might be the D (6 bases). This CDR3 has 15 residues. V lost 0 bases and J 6 bases, leaving 16 bases between the germline ends. Germline V gene data show CDR1 as SGDLS and CDR2 as YYNGEE. The DNA for the CDR3 is TGTGCCAGCAGCGTAGCCCTGGACAGCGCAGGCGAGCAGTACTTC. The encoded protein is CASSVALDSAGEQYF.

The V and J genes are TRBV7-9 and TRBJ2-2, with 9 bases fitting TRBD1. The V and J ends lost 0 bases and 6 bases, in that order; junction bases with no gene match: 2. The CDR3 loop spans 15 amino acids. CDR1 SEHNR and CDR2 FQNEAQ come from the germline V gene (reference sequence). The DNA for the CDR3 is TGTGCCAGCAGCTTAGCGGACAGGGGTTCCGGGGAGCTGTTTTTT. Protein product: CASSLADRGSGELFF.

On this clone itself: Other DNA sequences in the same sample also yield this CDR3. CDR3 amino acids: CASSFGGEETQYF. The CDR3 region has the DNA TGTGCCAGCAGTTTTGGGGGTGAGGAGACCCAGTACTTC. The genes are TRBV28 and TRBJ2-5; D could derive from TRBD1 or TRBD2 (5 bases each). The germline V and J ends were trimmed by 3 bases and 5 bases, with 10 bases remaining between them. This CDR3 is 13 amino acids long. Germline V gives CDR1 MDHEN, CDR2 SYDVKM.

This clone was counted a single time. Other DNA variants within this sample encode the same CDR3. The chain recombines TRBV20-1 with TRBJ2-7; D is uncertain. Germline CDR1 reads DFQATT; CDR2 reads SNEGSKA (reference sequence). The CDR3 is 11 residues long. Trimming removed 0 bases at V and 1 base at J, with 1 base between. CDR3 sequence reads: CSARESYEQYF. CDR3 coding DNA: TGCAGTGCTAGAGAATCCTACGAGCAGTACTTC.

The chain carries TRBV7-9 and TRBJ2-7; D is ambiguous. Trimming pared 1 base from V and 7 bases from J, leaving 14 bases between. This CDR3 is 14 amino acids long. Germline CDR1 reads SEHNR; CDR2 reads FQNEAQ (reference sequence). CDR3: CASSLGTPLGEQYF. CDR3 DNA: TGTGCCAGCAGCTTAGGGACCCCCCTGGGGGAGCAGTACTTC.

This chain uses TRBV5-6 with TRBJ2-4; 11 positions match TRBD2. From germline, CDR1 is SGHDT and CDR2 YYEEEE. The ends lost 0 bases at V and 7 bases at J; junction bases unmatched: 6. This CDR3 region has 16 residues. This CDR3 is CASSLEALAGANIQYF. In DNA, the CDR3 is TGTGCCAGCAGCTTGGAGGCACTAGCGGGAGCTAACATTCAGTACTTC. Supplemented by reference TRBV5-6 and TRBJ2-4, the full variable domain reads DAGVTQSPTHLIKTRGQQVTLRCSPKSGHDTVSWYQQALGQGPQFIFQYYEEEERQRGNFPDRFSGHQFPNYSSELNVNALLLGDSALYLCASSLEALAGANIQYFGAGTRLSVL.

CDR3: CASSLGRATNEKLFF. Written as DNA, the CDR3 is TGTGCCAGCAGCTTAGGCCGGGCAACTAATGAAAAACTGTTTTTT. The chain joins TRBV7-6 to TRBJ1-4; no firm D call. CDR3 length: 15 amino acids. CDR1 SGHVS and CDR2 FNYEAQ come from the germline V gene. The germline V and J ends were trimmed by 1 base and 0 bases, with 6 bases remaining between them.